This T cell receptor beta chain was identified in a study of cytomegalovirus exposure and HLA in healthy donors. Overall study findings and caveats: The tendency of first-cohort TCR clusters to co-occur in the 130 or so validation repertoires was identified by a subsequent analysis. The authors listed over 150 TCR beta chains as cytomegalovirus-associated. Generally TCR sequences proved uncommon, though certain public TCRs appeared in numerous donors.

The donors were members of the validation cohort, which comprised 120 subjects and was separate from the first cohort of roughly 700 subjects. To note about this clone: The antigen remains undetermined.

Measured with immunoSEQ multiplex PCR; TCRdb has only the in-frame clones, and not every one. The data show 250,000 to 350,000 clones, roughly 90% seen once. Germline V gene sequence: CDR1 LGHNT, CDR2 FRNRAP. CDR3 length: 14 amino acids. Trimming stripped 5 bases from V and 4 bases from J, with 14 bases between. The rearrangement joins TRBV12-5 to TRBJ1-2; D is unresolved. This sequence originates from a woman between 25 and 40 years old in good health and CMV-seropositive. Source material: PBMCs. DNA for the CDR3: TGTGCTAGTGGTACCGAGAGGCTTGGCTATGGCTACACCTTC. Translating it yields CASGTERLGYGYTF.